This T cell receptor (beta chain) originates from a study of cytomegalovirus exposure and HLA in healthy donors. Study-wide context: There were under 130 million unique TCR beta sequences, drawn from approximately 190 million T cells, in an earlier analysis.

Primers for the PCR totalled 60 Vbeta and 13 Jbeta. Only in-frame clones appear in the TCRdb table, and some are missing; sequencing was by immunoSEQ multiplex PCR. The profile shows tens of thousands of clones, approximately 84% of them singletons. Nominally healthy donors provided the samples, though records likely missed some immune exposures. CDR1 MDHEN and CDR2 SYDVKM come from the germline V gene. Trimming removed 3 bases from V and 6 bases from J; junction bases left unmatched: 17. CDR3 length: 17 residues. Only a few counts were recorded for this clone. This receptor was taken from a man aged 50 to 59 in good health and CMV-seronegative. The genes are TRBV28 and TRBJ2-7; 7 bases agree with TRBD1. Sequences were obtained from PBMCs. The CDR3 coding sequence is TGTGCCAGCAGTTTCTGGAAGGGCGAAGGGGGCGATAGCGAGCAGTACTTC. It encodes CASSFWKGEGGDSEQYF.